This T cell receptor beta chain was identified in a study of blood T cell repertoires in COVID-19. Study summary: Sites in the United States, Italy and Spain provided acute and convalescent COVID-19 samples. T cells, B-cell-depleted T cells, or PBMCs provided the cDNA or gDNA that served as material.

As originally analysed: Counts of nucleated cells, estimated from reference gene primer amplification, were obtained. The data were produced by immunoSEQ multiplex PCR, yet TCRdb's version contains in-frame clones alone and is incomplete. Clone size and the V and J calls come from that table; the DNA yielded D and trimming. The profile shows approximately 110,000 clones, around 74% of them singletons. Deletions cut 6 bases from V and 2 bases from J, with 16 bases between. The CDR3 runs to 14 residues. CDR1 and CDR2 from the germline V gene are SQVTM and ANQGSEA. The TCR comes from a woman aged 70 to 79 with acute or convalescent COVID-19. The rearrangement uses TRBV29-1 and TRBJ1-1, with D possibly being TRBD1 (5 bases). The sample consisted of peripheral blood. The CDR3 is CSVAITGDNTEAFF. The CDR3 nucleotides are TGCAGCGTGGCTATTACAGGAGACAACACTGAAGCTTTCTTT.